The 26 T cell receptor beta chains reported below all come from one sample, sequenced in a study of high-grade serous ovarian cancer treatment subgroups. Tumor tissue was taken before any definitive surgery or chemotherapy was given. Repertoires were generated with immunoSEQ multiplex PCR, while TCRdb's copy carries only in-frame clones and drops some. This sample has thousands of clones, with approximately 72% found just once. The sequenced material came from tumor tissue. The origin of the receptors is a human donor with high-grade serous ovarian cancer.

The table lists this clone with a count of one. This chain uses TRBV11-2 with TRBJ2-3, with D hard to call. Trimming cost V 1 base and J 0 bases, with 8 bases left between them. Per the germline V gene, CDR1 is SGHAT and CDR2 is FQNNGV. The CDR3 is made up of 15 amino acids. CDR3 residues: CASSLGGSSTDTQYF. In DNA form, the CDR3 reads TGTGCCAGCAGCTTAGGCGGATCTAGCACAGATACGCAGTATTTT.

The chain is built from TRBV19 and TRBJ1-2, with D possibly matching TRBD1 (5 bases). Germline V gene data show CDR1 as LNHDA and CDR2 as SQIVND (reference sequence). The CDR3 spans 13 residues. The ends were cut back, 6 bases at V and 1 base at J, with 9 bases in the middle. DNA for the CDR3: TGTGCCAGTAGGCTTGACAGTAACTATGGCTACACCTTC. It specifies CASRLDSNYGYTF.

The chain has TRBV7-9 and TRBJ2-3, with D unclear. The V end lost 8 bases, the J end lost 4 bases, and 22 bases lay between the germline ends. Per germline, CDR1 SEHNR and CDR2 FQNEAQ (reference sequence). This CDR3 is built from 16 residues. The CDR3 reads CASGQLRVLEADTQYF. The CDR3 coding sequence is TGTGCCAGCGGTCAACTCCGGGTCCTTGAGGCAGATACGCAGTATTTT.

This clone turned up a few times. The chain employs TRBV2 and TRBJ1-5; D is uncertain. There are 12 residues in the CDR3. CDR1 and CDR2 (germline): SNHLY, FYNNEI. Trimming stripped 6 bases from V and 4 bases from J, with 7 bases between. The CDR3 here is CASRLVNQPQHF. CDR3 DNA sequence: TGTGCCAGCAGGCTAGTAAATCAGCCCCAGCATTTT.

This chain uses TRBV7-2 with TRBJ2-5; D might be TRBD1 or TRBD2, each matching 5 bases. Trimming stripped 5 bases from V and 5 bases from J, with 15 bases between. The germline CDR1 and CDR2 sequences are SGHTA and FQGNSA. The CDR3 sequence is 14 residues long. CDR3 DNA: TGTGCCAGCAGCAACCGGGACCGGTCGGAGACCCAGTACTTC. Encoded protein: CASSNRDRSETQYF.

This chain's CDR3 is CASSSGLAGAYEQYF. DNA of the CDR3: TGTGCCAGCAGCTCAGGACTAGCGGGAGCCTACGAGCAGTACTTC. The chain is built from TRBV7-2 and TRBJ2-7; 13 nucleotides agree with TRBD2. CDR1 is SGHTA, CDR2 FQGNSA, per germline. CDR3 length equals 15 residues. Trimming removed 4 bases from V and 2 bases from J; junction bases left unmatched: 2. The full variable domain, its missing parts supplied by reference TRBV7-2 and TRBJ2-7, is GAGVSQSPSNKVTEKGKDVELRCDPISGHTALYWYRQSLGQGLEFLIYFQGNSAPDKSGLPSDRFSAERTGGSVSTLTIQRTQQEDSAVYLCASSSGLAGAYEQYFGPGTRLTVT.

The CDR3 bases are TGTGCCAGCGTGTATAGCGGTTCCTACAATGAGCAGTTCTTC. This encodes CASVYSGSYNEQFF. The chain uses TRBV7-2 and TRBJ2-1; perhaps TRBD2 as D (6 bases). There are 14 residues in the CDR3. Per the germline V gene, CDR1 is SGHTA and CDR2 is FQGNSA. The V gene lost 8 bases and the J gene lost 1 base, with 12 bases spanning the gap.

This clone was seen a few times. This rearrangement joins TRBV6-5 to TRBJ2-7; D remains unclear. Germline V lookup: CDR1 MNHEY, CDR2 SVGAGI. Trimming took 6 bases from V and 1 from J, leaving 10 bases between them. The length of the CDR3 is 13 residues. This CDR3 reads CASSKLGSYEQYF. The DNA of the CDR3 is TGTGCCAGCAGCAAACTCGGGTCCTACGAGCAGTACTTC.

The CDR3 loop is CASSGRQGRTEAFF. DNA for the CDR3: TGTGCCAGCAGTGGTAGGCAAGGAAGAACTGAAGCTTTCTTT. The chain uses TRBV2 and TRBJ1-1; the D is unclear. This CDR3 is 14 amino acids long. Germline V gives CDR1 SNHLY, CDR2 FYNNEI. Trimming took off 4 bases at V and 5 bases at J, with 14 bases between the two ends.

This chain joins TRBV28 and TRBJ2-2, with D hard to call. Trimming removed 2 bases from V and 4 bases from J, with 17 bases in between. CDR1 and CDR2 from the germline V gene are MDHEN and SYDVKM. The length of the CDR3 is 17 residues. The CDR3 here is CASSLDTVGFPTGELFF. DNA for the CDR3: TGTGCCAGCAGTTTAGACACAGTTGGATTCCCCACCGGGGAGCTGTTTTTT.

The chain joins TRBV7-2 to TRBJ1-2, with 8 bases fitting TRBD1. V was pared by 3 bases and J by 4 bases, with 10 bases of the junction left unmatched. The CDR3 runs to 16 residues. CDR1 and CDR2 from the germline V gene are SGHTA and FQGNSA. The CDR3 sequence: CASSFASGQGLYGYTF. CDR3 in DNA: TGTGCCAGCAGCTTCGCAAGTGGACAGGGCCTCTATGGCTACACCTTC.

The V call is TRBV15, the J call TRBJ1-1; 8 bases align to TRBD1. This CDR3 spans 13 amino acids. From germline, CDR1 is LNHNV and CDR2 YYDKDF (reference sequence). Trimming took 6 bases from V and 5 from J; bases not matched to a gene: 5. The CDR3 reads CATRPDRGTEAFF. The CDR3, as DNA: TGTGCCACCAGGCCTGACAGGGGTACTGAAGCTTTCTTT.

Only a few counts were recorded for this clone. The chain recombines TRBV7-9 with TRBJ2-7; TRBD2 is a possible D gene (6 bases). Deletions cut 3 bases from V and 4 bases from J, with 13 bases between. CDR1 SEHNR and CDR2 FQNEAQ come from the germline V gene (reference sequence). The CDR3 is 14 amino acids. CDR3 DNA sequence: TGTGCCAGCAGCTTTGGGCGGGGTGGGTACGAGCAGTACTTC. Its protein product is CASSFGRGGYEQYF. The variable domain in full, with the rest retrieved from reference TRBV7-9 and TRBJ2-7, is DTGVSQNPRHKITKRGQNVTFRCDPISEHNRLYWYRQTLGQGPEFLTYFQNEAQLEKSRLLSDRFSAERPKGSFSTLEIQRTEQGDSAMYLCASSFGRGGYEQYFGPGTRLTVT.

The J gene is TRBJ2-1, the V gene TRBV6-6; 8 bases map to TRBD1. CDR3 length: 14 residues. The junction had 4 bases not matched to a gene; V was cut back by 4 bases and J by 5 bases. Germline values: CDR1 MNHNY, CDR2 SVGAGI (reference sequence). CDR3 sequence reads: CASSSRDRNNEQFF. The CDR3 DNA reads TGTGCCAGCAGTTCCCGGGACAGGAACAATGAGCAGTTCTTC.

V is TRBV7-2 and J is TRBJ2-7; 9 nucleotides agree with TRBD1. Germline V gene data show CDR1 as SGHTA and CDR2 as FQGNSA. Losses at the gene ends were 6 bases for V and 3 bases for J; bases not matched to a gene: 9. The CDR3 contains 15 residues. CDR3 DNA sequence: TGTGCCAGCAGTTCCCATCTGACAGGGGGCTACGAGCAGTACTTC. Translated, it gives CASSSHLTGGYEQYF.

Within the sample, this clone is medium-sized (0.01 to 0.1%). The chain joins TRBV12-5 to TRBJ2-1; 10 nucleotides agree with TRBD2. The CDR3 spans 16 residues. Germline values: CDR1 LGHNT, CDR2 FRNRAP. With 1 base clipped from V and 9 bases from J, the junction kept 9 bases outside the gene matches. In nucleotides, the CDR3 is TGTGCTAGTGGTTTGGAAGTCCTAGCGGGAGTAGTTGAGCAGTTCTTC. Translated, it gives CASGLEVLAGVVEQFF.

The J gene is TRBJ1-2, the V gene TRBV5-1; D may be TRBD1 (5 bases). Trimming removed 0 bases from V and 4 bases from J, with 10 bases in between. The CDR3 length is 14 residues. Germline values: CDR1 SGHRS, CDR2 YFSETQ. The CDR3 spells CASSLGEGLYGYTF. The DNA for the CDR3 is TGCGCCAGCAGCTTGGGGGAGGGACTCTATGGCTACACCTTC.

The rearrangement links TRBV7-3 to TRBJ2-5; D might be TRBD2 (5 bases). With 5 bases removed from V and 4 bases from J, the gap between germline ends came to 11 bases. Germline-derived CDR1 and CDR2 are SGHTA and FQGTGA. This CDR3 region has 13 residues. Here the CDR3 DNA reads TGTGCCAGCAGCCCCGGACGGGGAGAGACCCAGTACTTC. Encoded protein: CASSPGRGETQYF.

J is TRBJ2-7 and V is TRBV29-1, with D perhaps assigned TRBD1 or TRBD2 (6 bases each). Per germline, CDR1 SQVTM and CDR2 ANQGSEA. CDR3 size: 12 residues. The germline V and J ends were trimmed by 6 bases and 9 bases, with 18 bases remaining between them. The CDR3 DNA follows: TGCAGCGTCTGGGGGGACACTACGTTGCAGTACTTC. It specifies CSVWGDTTLQYF.

Comments on this clone: The junction does not match germline at one end; this may be a read error. This chain joins TRBV29-1 and TRBJ1-1, with D unclear. The CDR3 has 11 amino acids. The germline V gene has CDR1 SQVTM and CDR2 ANQGSEA. The CDR3 DNA sequence: TGCAGCGTTGAGTCGAACACTAAAGCTTTCTTT. It yields the protein CSVESNTKAFF.

This clone ranks as medium-sized. V and J are TRBV11-3 and TRBJ1-1; no firm D call. The ends were cut back, 6 bases at V and 8 bases at J, with 19 bases in the middle. The CDR3 extends over 14 amino acids. The V gene's germline CDR1 is SGHNT and CDR2 YENEEA. The CDR3 sequence is CASSRREGRQEAFF. The CDR3 DNA reads TGTGCCAGCAGTCGAAGGGAAGGGCGGCAAGAAGCTTTCTTT.

A single count supports this clone. The V gene is TRBV30, the J gene TRBJ2-7, with 12 bases that match TRBD1. Germline V gives CDR1 GTSNPN, CDR2 SVGIG (reference sequence). The CDR3 consists of 16 residues. V lost 5 bases and J lost 7; bases outside the gene matches: 15. Here the CDR3 DNA reads TGTGCCTGGTCCCACCGCTGGGACAGGGGGCCGGATGAGCAGTACTTC. It codes for CAWSHRWDRGPDEQYF.

This clone was seen a few times. J is TRBJ2-5 and V is TRBV5-1, with D possibly being TRBD2 (6 bases). V shed 3 bases and J shed 5 bases, with 23 bases lying between them. CDR3 size: 17 residues. CDR1 is SGHRS and CDR2 is YFSETQ in the germline V gene. The CDR3 is CASSSRPSGTAGETQYF. The CDR3, as DNA: TGCGCCAGCAGCTCAAGACCCTCGGGAACGGCGGGGGAGACCCAGTACTTC.

The V call is TRBV5-4, the J call TRBJ2-1; possibly TRBD2 for D (6 bases). Germline V gives CDR1 SGHNT, CDR2 YYREEE (reference sequence). There are 14 residues in the CDR3. Trimming stripped 6 bases from V and 5 bases from J, with 15 bases between. In DNA, the CDR3 is TGTGCCAGCACCAGGGACCGCGGGAACAATGAGCAGTTCTTC. The encoded protein is CASTRDRGNNEQFF.

This rearrangement joins TRBV7-9 to TRBJ2-5; D may match TRBD1 or TRBD2 (5 bases each). This CDR3 comprises 16 residues. Germline V gene sequence: CDR1 SEHNR, CDR2 FQNEAQ (reference sequence). V lost 3 bases, J lost 2 bases, and 16 bases lay in between. CDR3 sequence: CASSFPRGEGQETQYF. CDR3 in DNA: TGTGCCAGCAGCTTCCCCCGCGGAGAGGGGCAAGAGACCCAGTACTTC.

DNA of the CDR3: TGTGCCAGCAGTTTATACAGGGGGGCCGGGAAAAACACTGAAGCTTTCTTT. Protein sequence: CASSLYRGAGKNTEAFF. The J gene is TRBJ1-1, the V gene TRBV28; 8 bases are shared with TRBD1. V shed 1 base and J 2 bases; nucleotides not matched to a gene: 9. Germline-derived CDR1 and CDR2 are MDHEN and SYDVKM. The CDR3 consists of 17 residues.